This entry lists 29 T cell receptor beta chains sequenced from one sample in a study of tumor and adjacent non-tumor tissue in lung cancer. TCRbeta libraries were built with three rounds of nested PCR, modified from ARM-PCR. TCRdb re-called the multiplex PCR reads through MiXCR, storing one row per CDR3 protein. The sample contains some 99,000 distinct CDR3 sequences, roughly 73% of which appear only once. No cell sorting was done before RNA was extracted from the tissue. The material sequenced was lung tumor tissue. Every receptor here comes from a woman in her sixties with non-small cell lung cancer.

Remarks on this clonotype: This may be a read error: a much more frequent sequence differs by one nucleotide. The V and J genes are TRBV5-5 and TRBJ2-1; no firm D call. There are 15 residues in the CDR3. Germline V gene data show CDR1 as SGHKS and CDR2 as YYEKEE (reference sequence). The DNA of the CDR3 is TGTACCAGCAGCTCGGTTAGTAACTCCTACAATGAGCAGTTCTTC. It yields the protein CTSSSVSNSYNEQFF.

As concerns this clonotype: A much larger clone lies one base from this, so it may be a read error. Written as DNA, the CDR3 is TGCGCCAGCAGCAACCGGGACAGGGTAAATGAGCTGTTCTTC. Translating gives CASSNRDRVNELFF. The chain uses TRBV4-3 and TRBJ2-1; 9 nucleotides align to TRBD1. The CDR3 totals 14 residues. Germline values: CDR1 LGHNA, CDR2 YSLEER.

The V and J genes are TRBV7-9 and TRBJ2-4; 7 positions match TRBD1. There are 14 residues in the CDR3. The V gene's germline CDR1 is SEHNR and CDR2 FQNEAQ (reference sequence). V lost 4 bases, J lost 9 bases, and 9 bases stayed unmatched. CDR3 nucleotide sequence: TGTGCCAGCAGCTACGGGACAGTCAGCGGCATTCAGTACTTC. Protein: CASSYGTVSGIQYF.

Concerning this clonotype: This may arise from a read error, as a much more abundant clone is one base away. This chain uses TRBV20-1 with TRBJ2-5, with 11 positions matching TRBD2. This CDR3 is 12 amino acids long. From germline, CDR1 is DFQATT and CDR2 SNEGSKA (reference sequence). The CDR3 reads CSLSGRVETQNF. The CDR3, as DNA: TGCAGTCTTAGCGGGAGGGTAGAGACCCAGAACTTC.

V is TRBV29-1 and J is TRBJ2-5; the D gene is possibly TRBD1 (6 bases). CDR3 length: 12 residues. Germline lookup yields CDR1 SQVTM and CDR2 ANQGSEA. The CDR3 nucleotides are TGCATAGTCCGATGGGGGCTGGAGACCCAGTACTTC. This translates into CIVRWGLETQYF.

As regards this clonotype: With a much larger clone just one base away, this may be a read error. The chain couples TRBV4-3 to TRBJ1-6; 11 bases align to TRBD1. This CDR3 has 17 amino acids. Germline assignment: CDR1 LGHNA and CDR2 YSLEER. CDR3 region: CASIQAWDRGKNSPLHF. The CDR3 nucleotides are TGCGCCAGCATCCAAGCTTGGGACAGGGGGAAGAATTCACCCCTCCACTTT.

The chain is built from TRBV11-1 and TRBJ1-6; TRBD1 aligns across 7 bases. The CDR3 has 14 amino acids. V lost 4 bases and J lost 7; bases outside the gene matches: 4. Germline CDR1 is SGHAT and CDR2 is FQDESV (reference sequence). The CDR3 here is CASSSRQGNSPLHF. CDR3 DNA: TGTGCCAGCAGCTCAAGACAGGGAAATTCACCCCTCCACTTT.

Turning to this clonotype: Possible read error: a much larger clone is one base away. This rearrangement joins TRBV10-1 to TRBJ2-5, with 7 bases identical to TRBD1. The CDR3 contains 13 residues. V lost 5 bases to trimming and J lost 4 bases; unmatched junction nucleotides: 4. The germline CDR1 and CDR2 sequences are WNHNN and SYGVQD (reference sequence). This CDR3 is CASSNTGVETQYF. The CDR3 region has the DNA TGCGCCAGCAGTAACACAGGGGTAGAGACCCAGTACTTC.

As concerns this clonotype: Germline is not matched at one junction end, which may reflect a read error. The chain combines TRBV5-1 with TRBJ2-5; a weak D match, TRBD2 (5 bases). CDR3 length: 15 amino acids. CDR1 is SGHRS and CDR2 is YFSETQ in the germline V gene. The CDR3 spells CTSSLNGGYEETQYF. DNA for the CDR3: TGCACCAGCAGCTTGAACGGCGGGTACGAAGAGACCCAGTACTTC.

Comment on this clonotype: Compared with germline, one end of the junction differs, possibly owing to a read error. The chain couples TRBV5-6 to TRBJ1-6; D possibly corresponds to TRBD1 (6 bases). Germline loops: CDR1 SGHDT, CDR2 YYEEEE. The CDR3 has 15 amino acids. CDR3 amino acids: CASSANRARNSPLHF. Here the CDR3 DNA reads TGTGCCAGCAGCGCCAACAGGGCGCGAAATTCACCTCTCCACTTT.

This clonotype showed up just once. This sequence may be a read error, since a much larger clone differs from it by one base. V usage is TRBV12-3 or TRBV12-4 and J usage is TRBJ2-4; D uncertain. CDR3 length equals 16 residues. CDR3 residues: CASGLITQLAKNIQYF. The DNA of the CDR3 is TGTGCCAGCGGTTTAATCACCCAACTAGCCAAAAACATTCAGTACTTC.

This clonotype occurred a few times. The junction differs from germline at one of its ends, possibly a read error. The rearrangement joins TRBV7-9 to TRBJ1-2; TRBD1 agrees at 9 bases. Germline lookup yields CDR1 SEHNR and CDR2 FQNEAQ (reference sequence). The CDR3 extends over 12 amino acids. CDR3 amino acids: CARSRTGEGYTF. CDR3 coding DNA: TGTGCCAGAAGCAGGACAGGGGAAGGCTATACCTTC.

The chain recombines TRBV7-2 with TRBJ1-2, with TRBD1 identical over 7 bases. Germline V gene data show CDR1 as SGHTA and CDR2 as FQGNSA. This CDR3 has 14 residues. The V and J ends lost 5 bases and 3 bases, in that order; junction bases with no gene match: 6. CDR3 amino acids: CASSPGQSYYGYTF. CDR3 DNA sequence: TGTGCCAGCAGCCCGGGACAGTCTTACTATGGCTACACCTTC.

Points on this clonotype: At one boundary the junction diverges from the germline segment, which might be a read error. The CDR3 DNA reads TGTGCCAGCAGCTTAGAGTTGACTAGCGAGAGCCAGAATGAGCGGTTGTTC. This encodes CASSLELTSESQNERLF. The gene calls are TRBV11-3 and TRBJ2-1; 8 nucleotides align to TRBD2. CDR1 and CDR2 (germline): SGHNT, YENEEA. The CDR3 is 17 amino acids.

Concerning this clonotype: The junction differs from germline at one of its ends, possibly a read error. V is TRBV4-3 and J is TRBJ1-2; 7 nucleotides align to TRBD1. The CDR3 length is 16 residues. Per germline, CDR1 LGHNA and CDR2 YSLEER. CDR3 protein: CASRQEGGISNYGYTF. CDR3 DNA sequence: TGCGCCAGCAGGCAAGAAGGGGGCATATCTAACTATGGCTACACCTTC.

Comment on this clonotype: One end of the junction does not line up with germline, which may come from a read error. The chain has TRBV29-1 and TRBJ2-3, with D perhaps matching TRBD2 (5 bases). Germline lookup yields CDR1 SQVTM and CDR2 ANQGSEA. The CDR3 length is 14 residues. CDR3 DNA: TGCAGCACTACCAGCGGAGGCGGCACAGATACACAGTATTTT. This encodes CSTTSGGGTDTQYF.

As to this clonotype: This may be a read error: a much more frequent sequence differs by one nucleotide. This chain joins TRBV4-1 and TRBJ2-5; D gene uncertain. The CDR3 extends over 14 amino acids. Per germline, CDR1 MGHRA and CDR2 YSYEKL. Between the trimmed V and J ends, which lost 0 bases and 1 base, there was a span of 6 bases. The DNA for the CDR3 is TGCGCCAGCAGCCAAGAGGTGACCCAAGAGACCCAGTACTTC. Translation: CASSQEVTQETQYF.

This clonotype appeared a few times. Given a much more abundant clone one base away, this may be a read error. The chain joins TRBV20-1 to TRBJ2-2; D call uncertain. Looked up from germline, CDR1 is DFQATT and CDR2 is SNEGSKA (reference sequence). The V gene lost 1 base and the J gene lost 4 bases, with 13 bases spanning the gap. The CDR3 covers 15 residues. The DNA of the CDR3 is TGCAGTGCTAGAGTAGCCAGGTTTATCACCGGGGAGCTGTTTTTT. Translation: CSARVARFITGELFF.

This clonotype showed up just once. The CDR3 ends on some other residue instead of the conserved phenylalanine or tryptophan, so this is likely a read error. V gene TRBV11-2 combines with J gene TRBJ2-6; D not resolved. CDR3 length equals 14 residues. In germline, CDR1 is SGHAT, CDR2 FQNNGV. For the CDR3, the DNA is TGTGTCAGCAGTCCCCTCTCTGGGGCCAACGTCCTGACTCTC. Amino acids: CVSSPLSGANVLTL.

The rearrangement joins TRBV27 to TRBJ1-2; no definite D call. CDR1 MNHEY and CDR2 SMNVEV come from the germline V gene (reference sequence). Trimming shortened V by 6 bases and J by 1 base, and 6 bases separated the two germline ends. This CDR3 is built from 12 residues. The CDR3 loop reads CASRSDNYGYTF. CDR3 DNA sequence: TGTGCCAGCAGATCCGATAACTATGGCTACACCTTC.

As regards this clonotype: Because the CDR3 is missing its conserved closing phenylalanine or tryptophan, this is likely a read error. The chain combines TRBV11-1 with TRBJ2-7; TRBD1 aligns across 9 bases. The CDR3 runs to 16 residues. Germline CDR1 is SGHAT and CDR2 is FQDESV (reference sequence). With V trimmed by 1 base and J by 1 base, 5 bases remained unmatched. CDR3 sequence (DNA): TGTGCCAGCAGCTTAGTGGGACAGGGAGGGTCCTACGAGCAGTACTAC. Translated, it gives CASSLVGQGGSYEQYY.

As regards this clonotype: Possible read error: a much larger clone is one base away. The chain is built from TRBV12-3 or TRBV12-4 and TRBJ1-2, with 10 bases lining up with TRBD1. The CDR3 sequence is 14 residues long. The J segment lost 7 bases and the V segment lost 10 bases, leaving 12 bases of the junction unmatched. The CDR3 region is CANSAEDRGSGYTF. The CDR3 DNA sequence: TGTGCCAACAGCGCTGAGGACAGGGGGTCTGGCTACACCTTC.

Notes on this clonotype: This CDR3 fails to terminate in the conserved phenylalanine or tryptophan, so it likely reflects a read error. This rearrangement joins TRBV20-1 to TRBJ2-1; D call uncertain. Trimming removed 3 bases from V and 1 base from J, with 19 bases in between. Germline V gives CDR1 DFQATT, CDR2 SNEGSKA (reference sequence). The CDR3 runs to 17 residues. The CDR3 is CSASVARAPLSYNEQFL. The CDR3 DNA reads TGCAGTGCTAGTGTAGCTCGGGCCCCTTTGTCCTACAATGAGCAGTTCCTC.

The rearrangement links TRBV11-2 to TRBJ1-6; D gene uncertain. The CDR3 runs to 14 residues. CDR1 is SGHAT and CDR2 is FQNNGV in the germline V gene. CDR3 coding DNA: TGTATCAGTAGCTTAGGACGGTTTGGATCACCCCTCCACTTT. Residues: CISSLGRFGSPLHF. Combining the CDR3 with reference TRBV11-2 and TRBJ1-6 gives the whole variable domain EAGVAQSPRYKIIEKRQSVAFWCNPISGHATLYWYQQILGQGPKLLIQFQNNGVVDDSQLPKDRFSAERLKGVDSTLKIQPAKLEDSAVYLCISSLGRFGSPLHFGNGTRLTVT.

As concerns this clonotype: Since a much larger clone is just one base distant, this may be a read error. The CDR3 sequence is CASSGGTPSYNEQIF. The CDR3, as DNA: TGCGCCAGCAGTGGAGGGACTCCCTCCTACAATGAGCAGATCTTC. J is TRBJ2-1 and V is TRBV10-2, with a tentative D call TRBD2 (6 bases). This CDR3 is built from 15 residues. Germline lookup yields CDR1 WSHSY and CDR2 SAAADI.

Note on this clonotype: Possible read error: a much larger clone is one base away. The chain recombines TRBV20-1 with TRBJ1-2, with D possibly being TRBD1 (5 bases). The V gene's germline CDR1 is DFQATT and CDR2 SNEGSKA (reference sequence). The CDR3 is 14 amino acids. Trimming took off 1 base at V and 6 bases at J, with 15 bases between the two ends. CDR3 residues: CSARGRDVNNGYTF. The CDR3 nucleotides read TGCAGTGCTAGAGGGCGGGACGTCAACAATGGCTACACCTTC.

The J gene is TRBJ1-1, the V gene TRBV6-2 or TRBV6-3, with D uncertain. Deletions cut 7 bases from V and 0 bases from J, with 15 bases between. This CDR3 has 15 residues. Germline lookup yields CDR1 MNHEY and CDR2 SVGEGT. The CDR3 sequence is CASNPPTLMNTEAFF. The CDR3, as DNA: TGTGCCAGCAACCCTCCTACACTGATGAACACTGAAGCTTTCTTT.

A note on this clonotype: A junction boundary mismatches the germline segment, possibly from a read error. In DNA, the CDR3 is TGTGCCAGTAGCTCTACAGGGACAGGGGGCGGGACCCAGTGCTTC. Its translation is CASSSTGTGGGTQCF. The V and J genes are TRBV11-2 and TRBJ2-5; 12 bases are a match to TRBD1. Germline loops: CDR1 SGHAT, CDR2 FQNNGV. The CDR3 runs to 15 residues.

On this clonotype itself: This clone may be a read error of a much larger clone one base away. This CDR3 fails to terminate in the conserved phenylalanine or tryptophan, so it likely reflects a read error. The J gene is TRBJ1-2, the V gene TRBV28; D might be TRBD1 (5 bases). Between the trimmed V and J ends, which lost 5 bases and 4 bases, there was a span of 8 bases. Germline CDR1 reads MDHEN; CDR2 reads SYDVKM. There are 12 residues in the CDR3. The CDR3 is CASSRQFYGYTL. CDR3 coding DNA: TGTGCCAGCAGTCGACAGTTCTATGGCTACACCCTC.